Presented here are 16 T cell receptor beta chains from one specimen sequenced in a study of cytomegalovirus exposure and HLA in healthy donors. With 60 Vbeta and 13 Jbeta primers, the PCR was carried out. Using immunoSEQ multiplex PCR, the repertoire was profiled, and TCRdb retains in-frame clones only, with some absent. The table includes around 200,000 clones, roughly 85% detected once. The sample comprised PBMCs. These receptors all stem from a male donor in good health and CMV-seronegative.

This clone was recorded once. CDR3 coding DNA: TGTGCCAGCAGCTTTGACAACCGCGCAGATACGCAGTATTTT. It specifies CASSFDNRADTQYF. The chain employs TRBV7-9 and TRBJ2-3; no definite D call. This CDR3 has 14 residues. Deletions cut 3 bases from V and 4 bases from J, with 11 bases between. Germline V gives CDR1 SEHNR, CDR2 FQNEAQ (reference sequence).

The rearrangement uses TRBV27 and TRBJ1-4; D is unresolved. The V and J ends lost 2 bases and 2 bases respectively, with 18 bases between them. The germline gives CDR1 MNHEY, CDR2 SMNVEV (reference sequence). This CDR3 is built from 18 residues. CDR3: CASSLAAPQRVTNEKLFF. The CDR3 DNA reads TGTGCCAGCAGTTTAGCGGCACCCCAGAGGGTCACTAATGAAAAACTGTTTTTT.

V and J are TRBV10-3 and TRBJ2-5; 12 bases are shared with TRBD2. The CDR3 spans 18 residues. J lost 1 base, V lost 0 bases, and 6 bases had no gene match. Germline CDR1 is ENHRY and CDR2 is SYGVKD. In nucleotides, the CDR3 is TGTGCCATCAGTGAGTCGATGTCTAGCGGGGGGGCCCAAGAGACCCAGTACTTC. The encoded protein is CAISESMSSGGAQETQYF.

The V call is TRBV4-2, the J call TRBJ2-2; 9 nucleotides agree with TRBD2. Germline lookup yields CDR1 LGHNA and CDR2 YNFKEQ. Trimming at V came to 0 bases and at J to 1 base, leaving 0 bases not matched to a gene. The CDR3 is 16 residues long. The CDR3 sequence: CASSQELAGNTGELFF. The CDR3 DNA is TGTGCCAGCAGCCAAGAACTAGCGGGGAACACCGGGGAGCTGTTTTTT.

The chain uses TRBV6-4 and TRBJ2-2; TRBD1 agrees at 7 bases. This CDR3 is built from 18 residues. Germline values: CDR1 MRHNA, CDR2 SNTAGT. After removal of 2 bases from V and 0 bases from J, the junction contained 9 bases not matched to a gene. The CDR3 nucleotides are TGTGCCAGCAGTGACCGAGGGACAGAAATAGCGAACACCGGGGAGCTGTTTTTT. This codes for CASSDRGTEIANTGELFF.

The rearrangement joins TRBV7-9 to TRBJ2-1; 7 bases match TRBD2. Trimming took 4 bases from V and 4 from J; bases not matched to a gene: 7. CDR3 size: 15 residues. The germline CDR1 and CDR2 sequences are SEHNR and FQNEAQ (reference sequence). The CDR3 region has the DNA TGTGCCAGCAGCTCCCAGGGACTACATTACAATGAGCAGTTCTTC. Translating it yields CASSSQGLHYNEQFF.

The chain recombines TRBV14 with TRBJ1-1; D not certain. V was shortened by 6 bases and J by 0 bases, with 5 bases between the two germline ends. Germline values: CDR1 SGHDN, CDR2 FVKESK. This CDR3 comprises 12 residues. CDR3 nucleotide sequence: TGTGCCAGCAGGGCTGTGAACACTGAAGCTTTCTTT. This gives the protein CASRAVNTEAFF.

A few counts support this clone. The rearrangement links TRBV28 to TRBJ2-2; D remains ambiguous. The CDR3 has 13 residues. The V gene lost 2 bases and the J gene lost 1 base, with 2 bases spanning the gap. The germline gives CDR1 MDHEN, CDR2 SYDVKM. As DNA, the CDR3 is TGTGCCAGCAGTTTACGGAACACCGGGGAGCTGTTTTTT. It yields the protein CASSLRNTGELFF.

This sequence joins TRBV4-1 and TRBJ2-5; D possibly corresponds to TRBD1 (6 bases). Trimming removed 0 bases at V and 11 bases at J, with 25 bases between. CDR3 size: 17 residues. Germline assignment: CDR1 MGHRA and CDR2 YSYEKL. The CDR3 nucleotides are TGCGCCAGCAGCCAAGATGATCGATTCCCAGGGGTTTGGGAGCAGTACTTC. It specifies CASSQDDRFPGVWEQYF.

The J gene is TRBJ2-3, the V gene TRBV7-9; possible D gene TRBD1, 5 bases. The CDR3 runs to 14 residues. Per germline, CDR1 SEHNR and CDR2 FQNEAQ (reference sequence). V lost 2 bases to trimming and J lost 5 bases, with 11 bases between them. Written as DNA, the CDR3 is TGTGCCAGCAGCTTATCGACAGAGTTAGATACGCAGTATTTT. This codes for CASSLSTELDTQYF.

The CDR3 DNA is TGTGCCAGCAGCCAAGATCAGCGGCGGGACAACACCGGGGAGCTGTTTTTT. It is translated as CASSQDQRRDNTGELFF. V and J are TRBV4-2 and TRBJ2-2, with D perhaps TRBD2 (6 bases). Trimming cost V 0 bases and J 2 bases, with 13 bases left between them. This CDR3 contains 17 residues. Germline V gene data show CDR1 as LGHNA and CDR2 as YNFKEQ.

This rearrangement joins TRBV19 to TRBJ1-1, with 9 bases aligning to TRBD1. This CDR3 has 17 amino acids. V lost 9 bases, J lost 1 base, and 15 bases stayed unmatched. CDR1 is LNHDA, CDR2 SQIVND, per germline (reference sequence). This CDR3 is CASDISGQGLRNTEAFF. The CDR3 coding sequence is TGTGCCAGCGATATCTCGGGACAGGGACTTCGGAACACTGAAGCTTTCTTT.

This chain uses TRBV9 with TRBJ1-2; perhaps TRBD1 as D (5 bases). CDR1 is SGDLS, CDR2 YYNGEE, per germline. The CDR3 length is 13 residues. V gave up 7 bases and J gave up 4 bases, with 14 bases separating them. CDR3 region: CASGERGGYGYTF. CDR3 coding DNA: TGTGCCAGCGGCGAGCGGGGCGGCTATGGCTACACCTTC.

This clone has just a few counts. The chain combines TRBV6-5 with TRBJ1-1; tentative D call: TRBD1 (5 bases). The germline CDR1 and CDR2 sequences are MNHEY and SVGAGI. The CDR3 runs to 13 residues. Trimming took off 2 bases at V and 4 bases at J, with 8 bases between the two ends. CDR3 sequence (DNA): TGTGCCAGCAGTTACGAAAGGGGCACTGAAGCTTTCTTT. Its protein is CASSYERGTEAFF.

The V gene is TRBV7-3, the J gene TRBJ2-3; the D gene is possibly TRBD2 (6 bases). Trimming cost V 2 bases and J 6 bases, with 15 bases left between them. Germline V CDR1 and CDR2: SGHTA, FQGTGA. The CDR3 is made up of 15 amino acids. The CDR3 region has the DNA TGTGCCAGCAGCTTAGGGGACTTAGCGAGCGATACGCAGTATTTT. It yields the protein CASSLGDLASDTQYF.

The rearrangement uses TRBV7-3 and TRBJ2-3; 8 bases are shared with TRBD2. The ends lost 5 bases at V and 0 bases at J; junction bases unmatched: 7. CDR1 SGHTA and CDR2 FQGTGA come from the germline V gene. This CDR3 contains 16 residues. The CDR3 region has the DNA TGTGCCAGCAGCCCCGAGCGGGGGAGTAGCACAGATACGCAGTATTTT. Translation gives CASSPERGSSTDTQYF.